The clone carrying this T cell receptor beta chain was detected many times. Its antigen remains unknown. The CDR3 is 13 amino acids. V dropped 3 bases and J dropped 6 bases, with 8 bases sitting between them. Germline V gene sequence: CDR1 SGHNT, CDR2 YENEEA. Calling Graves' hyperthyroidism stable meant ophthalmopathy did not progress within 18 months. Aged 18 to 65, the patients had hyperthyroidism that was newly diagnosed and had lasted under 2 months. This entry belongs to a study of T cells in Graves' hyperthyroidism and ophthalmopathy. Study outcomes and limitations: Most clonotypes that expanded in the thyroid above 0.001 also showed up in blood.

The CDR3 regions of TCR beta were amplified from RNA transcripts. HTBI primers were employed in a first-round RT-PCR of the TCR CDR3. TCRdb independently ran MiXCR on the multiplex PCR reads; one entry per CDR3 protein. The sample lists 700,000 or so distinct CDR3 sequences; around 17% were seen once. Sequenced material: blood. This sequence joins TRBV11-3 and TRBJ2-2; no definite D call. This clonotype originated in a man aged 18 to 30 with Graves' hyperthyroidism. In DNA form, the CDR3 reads TGTGCCAGCAGCTTTGTAAATCCCGGGGAGCTGTTTTTT. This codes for CASSFVNPGELFF.